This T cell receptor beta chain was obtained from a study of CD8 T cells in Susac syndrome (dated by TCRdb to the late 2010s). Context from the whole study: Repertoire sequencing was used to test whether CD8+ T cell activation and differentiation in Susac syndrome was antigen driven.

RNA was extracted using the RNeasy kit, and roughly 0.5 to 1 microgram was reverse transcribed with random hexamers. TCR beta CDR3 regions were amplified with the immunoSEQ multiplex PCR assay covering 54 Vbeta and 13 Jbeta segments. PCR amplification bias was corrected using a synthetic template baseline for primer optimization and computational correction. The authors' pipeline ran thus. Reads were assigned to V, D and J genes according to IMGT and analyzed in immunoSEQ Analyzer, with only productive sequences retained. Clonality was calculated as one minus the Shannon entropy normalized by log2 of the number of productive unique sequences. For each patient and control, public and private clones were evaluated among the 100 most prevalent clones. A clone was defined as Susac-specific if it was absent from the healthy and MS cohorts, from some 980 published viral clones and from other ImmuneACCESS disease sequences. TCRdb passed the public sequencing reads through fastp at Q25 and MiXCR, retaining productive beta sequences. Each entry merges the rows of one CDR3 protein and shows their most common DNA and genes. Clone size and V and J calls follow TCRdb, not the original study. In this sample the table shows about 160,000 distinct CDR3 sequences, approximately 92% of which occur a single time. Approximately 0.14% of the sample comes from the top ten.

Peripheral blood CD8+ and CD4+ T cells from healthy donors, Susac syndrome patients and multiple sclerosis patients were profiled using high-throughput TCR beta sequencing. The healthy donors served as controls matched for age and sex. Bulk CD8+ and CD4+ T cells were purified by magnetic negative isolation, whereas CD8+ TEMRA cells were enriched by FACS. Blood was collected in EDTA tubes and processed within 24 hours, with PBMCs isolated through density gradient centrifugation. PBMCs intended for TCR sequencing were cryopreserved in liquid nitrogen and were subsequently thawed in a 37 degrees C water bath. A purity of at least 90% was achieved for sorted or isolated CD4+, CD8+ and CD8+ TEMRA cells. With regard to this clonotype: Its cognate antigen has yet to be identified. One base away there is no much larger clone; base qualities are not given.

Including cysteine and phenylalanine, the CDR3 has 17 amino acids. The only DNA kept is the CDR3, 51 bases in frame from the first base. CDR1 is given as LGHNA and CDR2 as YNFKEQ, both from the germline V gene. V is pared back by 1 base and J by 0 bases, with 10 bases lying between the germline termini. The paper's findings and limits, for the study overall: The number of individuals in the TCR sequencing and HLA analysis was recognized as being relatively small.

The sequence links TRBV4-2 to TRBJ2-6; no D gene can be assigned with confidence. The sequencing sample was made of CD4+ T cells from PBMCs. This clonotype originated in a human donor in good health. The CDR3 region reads CASSQGYVVSGANVLTF. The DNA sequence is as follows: TGTGCCAGCAGCCAAGGTTATGTTGTCTCTGGGGCCAACGTCCTGACTTTC.